A selection of T cell receptor beta chains follows, all from one sample in a study of blood T cell repertoires in COVID-19. Profiled with immunoSEQ multiplex PCR; TCRdb holds only in-frame clones, not every one. Among about 320,000 clones, 75% to 90% were seen once, and the ten largest hold 4% to 6%. The sample was PBMCs or T cells enriched from blood (not recorded which). These receptors all come from a man in his 60s who had recovered from COVID-19. The conserved cysteine and the conserved F or W are not part of the CDR3 here. Rows may omit the clone size; those that give it use once, few, many or a size class.

len | abundance | v_gene | CDR3aa
14 | . | TRBV18 | ASSPPNRDIYTEAF
11 | . | TRBV6-5 | ASSYEPKNIQY
15 | . | TRBV10-1 | ASSESLAGGGTGELF
12 | . | TRBV6-5 | ASSYGQGNSPLH
14 | . | TRBV5-1 | ASSLAVDGGGNGYT
10 | . | TRBV28 | ASSLSLGPQH
13 | . | TRBV30 | AWSVHRGGRETQY
13 | . | TRBV4-1 | ASSQGGTGGYEQY
11 | . | TRBV28 | AATVQGKNEQY
14 | . | TRBV3-1/TRBV3-2 | ASSQGPTVGGNTIY
11 | . | TRBV28 | ASTRPGAYEQY
13 | . | TRBV2 | ASRATDSGANVLT
15 | . | TRBV28 | ASSPPGTGRHKETQY
11 | . | TRBV12-3/TRBV12-4 | ASSSPPGTEAF
15 | . | TRBV30 | AWSPVQGRARYNEQF
13 | . | TRBV15 | ATSRTTGGNQPQH
13 | . | TRBV28 | ASSLQTGSTDTQY
12 | once | TRBV5-1 | ASSFEAAENEQF
13 | . | TRBV4-2 | ASSQDGQGGEKLF
11 | . | TRBV7-9 | ASSPPQLNEQF
12 | . | TRBV5-1 | ASSLGVGQFGYT
13 | . | TRBV7-9 | ASSLGTGFSYEQY
13 | . | TRBV27 | ASSPWREGYNEQF
13 | . | TRBV6-8 | ASSYLAGRTDTQY
12 | . | TRBV5-1 | ASRDGGFSYEQY
10 | . | TRBV3-1/TRBV3-2 | ASSQQGSGYT
14 | . | TRBV10-3 | AISDPTSGRADTQY
13 | once | TRBV10-2 | ASITGGRATDTQY
11 | . | TRBV7-2 | ASSPPTSYEQY